These 31 T cell receptor beta chains share one sample of origin, sequenced in a study of cytomegalovirus exposure and HLA in healthy donors. Produced via immunoSEQ multiplex PCR; TCRdb's table is partial and in-frame only. The repertoire holds some 41,000 clones, 80% to 95% seen once, with approximately 2% in the top ten. Sequenced sample: PBMCs. These TCRs come from a woman younger than 30 in good health and CMV-seronegative.

The chain couples TRBV11-2 to TRBJ2-1, with 10 bases identical to TRBD2. Losses at the gene ends were 5 bases for V and 7 bases for J; bases not matched to a gene: 14. The CDR3 has 17 amino acids. Germline V gene data show CDR1 as SGHAT and CDR2 as FQNNGV. The DNA for the CDR3 is TGTGCCAGCAGCCTCGCGGGTCCCAGCGGGAGGGGGAATGAGCAGTTCTTC. Its protein product is CASSLAGPSGRGNEQFF.

This clone was seen only a few times. The chain is built from TRBV28 and TRBJ1-5; D perhaps matches TRBD1 (6 bases). CDR3 size: 13 residues. In germline, CDR1 is MDHEN, CDR2 SYDVKM. V lost 7 bases and J 5 bases, leaving 12 bases between the germline ends. The CDR3 DNA sequence: TGTGCCAGCAATGGACAGTTAGATCAGCCCCAGCATTTT. Its protein is CASNGQLDQPQHF.

The chain links TRBV5-1 to TRBJ2-2, with 9 bases fitting TRBD2. Germline loops: CDR1 SGHRS, CDR2 YFSETQ. This CDR3 region has 14 residues. V lost 5 bases, J lost 4 bases, and 3 bases stayed unmatched. In nucleotides, the CDR3 is TGCGCCAGCAGTCAAGCGGGAGGCACCGGGGAGCTGTTTTTT. Its translation: CASSQAGGTGELFF.

J is TRBJ1-2 and V is TRBV7-9; D is unclear. The CDR3 sequence is 16 residues long. Germline V CDR1 and CDR2: SEHNR, FQNEAQ (reference sequence). V lost 1 base and J 0 bases, leaving 12 bases between the germline ends. The CDR3 spells CASSLDSRETNYGYTF. The CDR3 DNA follows: TGTGCCAGCAGCTTAGATAGCCGGGAGACTAACTATGGCTACACCTTC. The full variable domain, rest sourced from reference TRBV7-9 and TRBJ1-2, is DTGVSQNPRHKITKRGQNVTFRCDPISEHNRLYWYRQTLGQGPEFLTYFQNEAQLEKSRLLSDRFSAERPKGSFSTLEIQRTEQGDSAMYLCASSLDSRETNYGYTFGSGTRLTVV.

The rearrangement uses TRBV5-6 and TRBJ1-2; 11 bases agree with TRBD1. Germline V lookup: CDR1 SGHDT, CDR2 YYEEEE. Trimming took 8 bases from V and 4 from J; bases not matched to a gene: 10. This CDR3 has 15 residues. CDR3 DNA sequence: TGTGCCAGTACCGGGACAGGGGGGTTTGGCTATGGCTACACCTTC. It codes for CASTGTGGFGYGYTF.

V usage is TRBV28 and J usage is TRBJ2-1; possibly TRBD1 for D (6 bases). The CDR3 is made up of 15 amino acids. Germline V gene sequence: CDR1 MDHEN, CDR2 SYDVKM. The germline V and J ends were trimmed by 6 bases and 9 bases, with 21 bases remaining between them. The CDR3 protein is CASRDSRTLSAEQFF. In DNA form, the CDR3 reads TGTGCCAGCAGGGACAGTCGGACCCTCTCTGCTGAGCAGTTCTTC.

This rearrangement joins TRBV28 to TRBJ2-7; 8 bases align to TRBD2. Germline V lookup: CDR1 MDHEN, CDR2 SYDVKM. V lost 8 bases to trimming and J lost 0 bases; unmatched junction nucleotides: 9. This CDR3 is 15 amino acids long. DNA for the CDR3: TGTGCCAGCGTCCGAAGCGGGGGTAGCTCCTACGAGCAGTACTTC. Translation gives CASVRSGGSSYEQYF.

The chain carries TRBV7-8 and TRBJ1-1, with a weak D call TRBD1 (6 bases). Germline CDR1 is SGHVS and CDR2 is FQNEAQ. The V end lost 5 bases, the J end lost 5 bases, and 21 bases lay between the germline ends. The CDR3 is 16 amino acids. CDR3: CASSHTGTRTVTEAFF. The CDR3 nucleotides read TGTGCCAGCAGCCACACAGGGACGCGAACGGTTACTGAAGCTTTCTTT.

This clone was counted between two and nine times. The V gene is TRBV4-2, the J gene TRBJ2-7; 7 bases map to TRBD1. Germline loops: CDR1 LGHNA, CDR2 YNFKEQ. V was pared by 1 base and J by 0 bases, with 6 bases of the junction left unmatched. The CDR3 runs 16 residues. This CDR3 is CASSQGPRDSSYEQYF. The CDR3 DNA sequence: TGTGCCAGCAGCCAAGGGCCCCGGGACAGCTCCTACGAGCAGTACTTC.

The V and J genes are TRBV7-2 and TRBJ2-7; 10 nucleotides agree with TRBD2. Trimming at V came to 8 bases and at J to 1 base, leaving 2 bases not matched to a gene. Germline loops: CDR1 SGHTA, CDR2 FQGNSA. The CDR3 is 13 residues long. CDR3: CASCSGGSYEQYF. The CDR3 coding sequence is TGTGCCAGCTGTAGCGGGGGGTCCTACGAGCAGTACTTC.

The rearrangement links TRBV6-4 to TRBJ1-4; 12 bases match TRBD1. V shed 5 bases and J 7 bases; nucleotides not matched to a gene: 8. The CDR3 extends over 16 amino acids. Germline CDR1 MRHNA, CDR2 SNTAGT. CDR3 residues: CASSPGTGGAGEKLFF. The CDR3 coding sequence is TGTGCCAGCAGTCCCGGGACAGGGGGCGCAGGTGAAAAACTGTTTTTT.

The chain employs TRBV6-1 and TRBJ1-2; the match to TRBD1 covers 7 bases. The CDR3 totals 14 residues. The V and J ends lost 5 bases and 0 bases, in that order; junction bases with no gene match: 3. CDR1 is MNHNS, CDR2 SASEGT, per germline. The CDR3 DNA follows: TGTGCCAGCAGTCGGGACAGACCTAACTATGGCTACACCTTC. Residues: CASSRDRPNYGYTF.

CDR3 amino acids: CASSGTVGTGELFF. The CDR3 bases are TGTGCCAGCAGTGGGACAGTAGGCACCGGGGAGCTGTTTTTT. V gene TRBV2 combines with J gene TRBJ2-2; D is possibly TRBD1 (6 bases). V lost 4 bases to trimming and J lost 4 bases, with 10 bases between them. Germline CDR1 and CDR2: SNHLY and FYNNEI. This CDR3 region has 14 residues.

The chain recombines TRBV11-2 with TRBJ2-5; a possible D gene is TRBD2 (6 bases). The CDR3 is made up of 13 amino acids. CDR1 and CDR2 (germline): SGHAT, FQNNGV. V lost 1 base, J lost 5 bases, and 8 bases lay in between. CDR3 residues: CASSLVEGETQYF. The CDR3 DNA sequence: TGTGCCAGCAGCTTAGTGGAGGGGGAGACCCAGTACTTC. The full variable domain, its missing parts supplied by reference TRBV11-2 and TRBJ2-5, is EAGVAQSPRYKIIEKRQSVAFWCNPISGHATLYWYQQILGQGPKLLIQFQNNGVVDDSQLPKDRFSAERLKGVDSTLKIQPAKLEDSAVYLCASSLVEGETQYFGPGTRLLVL.

The rearrangement uses TRBV19 and TRBJ2-1; D is unclear. The CDR3 has 13 residues. Trimming pared 1 base from V and 12 bases from J, leaving 13 bases between. Germline CDR1 reads LNHDA; CDR2 reads SQIVND (reference sequence). The CDR3 here is CASSIGGGTWQFF. CDR3 nucleotide sequence: TGTGCCAGTAGTATAGGAGGCGGAACCTGGCAGTTCTTC. Together with reference TRBV19 and TRBJ2-1, the CDR3 gives the full variable domain: DGGITQSPKYLFRKEGQNVTLSCEQNLNHDAMYWYRQDPGQGLRLIYYSQIVNDFQKGDIAEGYSVSREKKESFPLTVTSAQKNPTAFYLCASSIGGGTWQFFGPGTRLTVL.

CDR3 residues: CASSSQGLGASEKLFF. CDR3 bases: TGTGCCAGCAGCTCGCAGGGTCTGGGGGCCAGTGAAAAACTGTTTTTT. The chain couples TRBV11-2 to TRBJ1-4, with D tentatively TRBD1 (6 bases). The V end was cut by 4 bases, the J end by 7 bases, with 19 bases between. The CDR3 contains 16 residues. CDR1 and CDR2 (germline): SGHAT, FQNNGV.

The chain carries TRBV18 and TRBJ2-5; D remains unclear. Germline V gives CDR1 KGHSH, CDR2 LQKENI. Trimming left V 2 bases short and J 2 bases short, with 6 bases between. The CDR3 length is 13 residues. In DNA form, the CDR3 reads TGTGCCAGCTCACCATCAGGACAAGAGACCCAGTACTTC. Protein: CASSPSGQETQYF.

The rearrangement uses TRBV9 and TRBJ2-2; D possibly corresponds to TRBD1 (6 bases). Between the trimmed V and J ends, which lost 3 bases and 7 bases, there was a span of 7 bases. Germline values: CDR1 SGDLS, CDR2 YYNGEE. The CDR3 loop spans 12 amino acids. The CDR3 reads CASSGGGGELFF. The CDR3 nucleotides are TGTGCCAGCAGCGGAGGGGGCGGGGAGCTGTTTTTT. The whole variable domain, filled in from reference TRBV9 and TRBJ2-2, reads DSGVTQTPKHLITATGQRVTLRCSPRSGDLSVYWYQQSLDQGLQFLIQYYNGEERAKGNILERFSAQQFPDLHSELNLSSLELGDSALYFCASSGGGGELFFGEGSRLTVL.

The V gene is TRBV10-3, the J gene TRBJ2-7; D perhaps matches TRBD1 (6 bases). Trimming left V 5 bases short and J 1 base short, with 12 bases between. This CDR3 is 14 amino acids long. Germline V gene sequence: CDR1 ENHRY, CDR2 SYGVKD. The CDR3 DNA sequence: TGTGCCATCAGTAGACAGGCGGAATCCTACGAGCAGTACTTC. Translated: CAISRQAESYEQYF.

V is TRBV2 and J is TRBJ1-5; D not resolved. This CDR3 contains 16 residues. CDR1 SNHLY and CDR2 FYNNEI come from the germline V gene. Trimming pared 6 bases from V and 3 bases from J, leaving 18 bases between. The CDR3 DNA reads as TGTGCCAGCAGCGACCTTTTTTGGGAGGCCAATCAGCCCCAGCATTTT. It encodes CASSDLFWEANQPQHF.

V gene TRBV5-1 combines with J gene TRBJ1-6; 7 nucleotides line up with TRBD1. The V and J ends lost 0 bases and 6 bases, in that order; junction bases with no gene match: 6. Germline V gives CDR1 SGHRS, CDR2 YFSETQ. This CDR3 has 16 residues. The CDR3 DNA reads as TGCGCCAGCAGCTTGGACAGGGGCGTGGGTAATTCACCCCTCCACTTT. Translating gives CASSLDRGVGNSPLHF.

Note on this clone: Other DNA sequences within the sample encode an identical CDR3. This chain joins TRBV6-4 and TRBJ2-2; TRBD2 matches 11 bases. There are 15 residues in the CDR3. Germline CDR1 MRHNA, CDR2 SNTAGT. J lost 5 bases, V lost 3 bases, and 2 bases had no gene match. Written as DNA, the CDR3 is TGTGCCAGCAGTGAACTAGCGGGAGATACCGGGGAGCTGTTTTTT. Amino acids: CASSELAGDTGELFF.

This clone was counted once. The chain links TRBV7-2 to TRBJ2-4, with unresolved D. The ends were cut back, 3 bases at V and 4 bases at J, with 10 bases in the middle. The germline V gene has CDR1 SGHTA and CDR2 FQGNSA. CDR3 size: 14 residues. The CDR3 DNA reads TGTGCCAGCAGCTTTTCTTCCGGGAAAAACATTCAGTACTTC. This codes for CASSFSSGKNIQYF.

The V and J genes are TRBV2 and TRBJ1-2; D is perhaps TRBD1 (6 bases). The ends were cut back, 4 bases at V and 2 bases at J, with 14 bases in the middle. The CDR3 totals 15 residues. The germline gives CDR1 SNHLY, CDR2 FYNNEI. DNA for the CDR3: TGTGCCAGCAGTGTGAGGGGGGGGCAAAACTATGGCTACACCTTC. Translating it yields CASSVRGGQNYGYTF.

V gene TRBV6-5 combines with J gene TRBJ1-4; D gene uncertain. Per germline, CDR1 MNHEY and CDR2 SVGAGI. The length of the CDR3 is 14 residues. Between the trimmed V and J ends, which lost 6 bases and 5 bases, there was a span of 13 bases. As DNA, the CDR3 is TGTGCCAGCAGACAGACGACGTGGAATGAAAAACTGTTTTTT. It translates to CASRQTTWNEKLFF.

The CDR3 spells CASSPPGQGIHGYTF. The CDR3 DNA sequence: TGTGCCAGCTCACCGCCGGGACAAGGCATTCATGGCTACACCTTC. The chain links TRBV18 to TRBJ1-2; the D gene is possibly TRBD1 (6 bases). Between the trimmed V and J ends, which lost 3 bases and 6 bases, there was a span of 17 bases. The CDR3 loop spans 15 amino acids. CDR1 is KGHSH, CDR2 LQKENI, per germline.

This chain uses TRBV29-1 with TRBJ2-1; D might be TRBD1 (6 bases). The CDR3 is 13 residues long. Per the germline V gene, CDR1 is SQVTM and CDR2 is ANQGSEA. V lost 4 bases and J lost 7, with 14 bases in between. In DNA, the CDR3 is TGCAGCGTTGTACAGGGATGGATGAATGAGCAGTTCTTC. Translating it yields CSVVQGWMNEQFF.

This chain connects TRBV9 to TRBJ1-2; 8 bases align to TRBD1. CDR3 size: 12 residues. V gave up 7 bases and J gave up 4 bases; unmatched junction bases: 3. Germline lookup yields CDR1 SGDLS and CDR2 YYNGEE. This CDR3 reads CASGTGAYGYTF. The CDR3 region has the DNA TGTGCCAGCGGGACAGGCGCCTATGGCTACACCTTC.

The rearrangement joins TRBV15 to TRBJ2-5; D remains ambiguous. Germline CDR1 LNHNV, CDR2 YYDKDF (reference sequence). V lost 1 base to trimming and J lost 2 bases, with 5 bases between them. The CDR3 sequence is 13 residues long. This CDR3 is CATSRGPQETQYF. Here the CDR3 DNA reads TGTGCCACCAGCAGAGGTCCTCAAGAGACCCAGTACTTC.

The chain joins TRBV28 to TRBJ2-3; weak D call: TRBD1 (6 bases). The CDR3 loop spans 14 amino acids. V was pared by 5 bases and J by 3 bases, with 12 bases between. Germline CDR1 and CDR2: MDHEN and SYDVKM. CDR3 residues: CASSPDRMTDTQYF. CDR3 sequence (DNA): TGTGCCAGCAGTCCTGACAGGATGACAGATACGCAGTATTTT.

The chain couples TRBV19 to TRBJ2-1, with a tentative D call TRBD2 (6 bases). CDR3 size: 15 residues. Trimming took off 5 bases at V and 2 bases at J, with 13 bases between the two ends. Germline V lookup: CDR1 LNHDA, CDR2 SQIVND (reference sequence). The CDR3: CASSLGLPTYNEQFF. The CDR3 DNA reads TGTGCCAGTAGTCTGGGACTTCCAACCTACAATGAGCAGTTCTTC.